The sample holds many counts of the clone carrying this T cell receptor beta chain. Its antigen is undetermined. This sample stems from a study of T-cell reconstitution after alpha-beta-depleted transplantation in children. Molecular barcoding with unique molecular identifiers was used for the TCRbeta library. MiXCR, run by TCRdb on the PCR reads, gives a single entry per CDR3 protein. The sample carries about 460,000 distinct CDR3 sequences, over 9.5% recorded once. Germline-derived CDR1 and CDR2 are SQVTM and ANQGSEA. The CDR3 consists of 11 residues. V was cut by 1 base and J by 6 bases, with 3 bases left in between. Study-wide results and caveats: One year post-transplant, T-cell counts and diversity were largely derived from T cells produced anew. About two months after transplant, alpha-beta T cells reportedly came from several hundred expanded graft clones. There were some patients whose high TCRbeta diversity at day 60 came from surviving recipient T cells and thymic progenitors.

The chain couples TRBV29-1 to TRBJ2-2; D gene unclear. The clonotype comes from a child aged 2-15 years with inherited bone marrow failure, due to receive a stem cell transplant. Sequenced material: PBMCs, taken before TCRalphabeta/CD19-depleted stem cell transplant. This CDR3 reads CSVEGAGELFF. CDR3 bases: TGCAGCGTTGAAGGAGCCGGGGAGCTGTTTTTT.